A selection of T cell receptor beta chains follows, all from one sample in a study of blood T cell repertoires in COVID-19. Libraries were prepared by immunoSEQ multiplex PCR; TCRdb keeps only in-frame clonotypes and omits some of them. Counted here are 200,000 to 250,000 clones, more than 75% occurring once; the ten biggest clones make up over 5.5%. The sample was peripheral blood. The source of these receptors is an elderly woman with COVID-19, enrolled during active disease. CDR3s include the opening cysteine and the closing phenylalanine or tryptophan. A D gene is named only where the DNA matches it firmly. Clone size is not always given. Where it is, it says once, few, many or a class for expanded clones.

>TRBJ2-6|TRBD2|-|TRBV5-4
CASSFPTSGGSGANVLTF
TGTGCCAGCAGCTTTCCGACTAGCGGGGGCTCTGGGGCCAACGTCCTGACTTTC
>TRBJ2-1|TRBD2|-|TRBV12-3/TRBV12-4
CASSFGLAAQFF
TGTGCCAGCAGTTTCGGTCTAGCGGCGCAGTTCTTC
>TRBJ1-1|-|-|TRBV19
CASSPLQGPNTEAFF
TGTGCCAGTAGTCCCCTCCAGGGGCCGAACACTGAAGCTTTCTTT
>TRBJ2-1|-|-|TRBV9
CASRRDSIGDEQFF
TGTGCCAGCAGAAGGGACTCCATCGGGGATGAGCAGTTCTTC
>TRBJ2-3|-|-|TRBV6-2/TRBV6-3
CASSSIQVERRVDTQYF
TGTGCCAGCAGTTCCATCCAGGTAGAGCGGCGCGTAGATACGCAGTATTTT
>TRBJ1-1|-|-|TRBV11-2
CASSLGEGRTEAFF
TGTGCCAGCAGCTTAGGAGAGGGTCGAACTGAAGCTTTCTTT
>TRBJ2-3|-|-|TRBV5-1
CASSLANAAGTDTQYF
TGCGCCAGCAGCTTGGCCAATGCGGCTGGCACAGATACGCAGTATTTT
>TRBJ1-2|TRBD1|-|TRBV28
CASSIDRGRHGYTF
TGTGCCAGCAGTATTGACAGGGGGCGGCATGGCTACACCTTC
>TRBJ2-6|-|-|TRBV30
CAWSADNSGANVLTF
TGTGCCTGGAGTGCGGACAACTCTGGGGCCAACGTCCTGACTTTC
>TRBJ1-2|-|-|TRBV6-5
CASVRGTNYGYTF
TGTGCCAGCGTCAGGGGTACGAACTATGGCTACACCTTC
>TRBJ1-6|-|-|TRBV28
CAIARSSYNSPLHF
TGTGCCATAGCACGCAGCTCCTATAATTCACCCCTCCACTTT
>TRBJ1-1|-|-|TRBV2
CASSVLTEAFF
TGTGCCAGCAGTGTACTTACTGAAGCTTTCTTT
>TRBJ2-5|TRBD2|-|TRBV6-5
CASSSEIGTSEETQYF
TGTGCCAGCAGTTCAGAAATCGGGACTAGCGAAGAGACCCAGTACTTC
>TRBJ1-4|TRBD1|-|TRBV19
CASSTQGGTNEKLFF
TGTGCCAGTAGTACACAGGGGGGAACTAATGAAAAACTGTTTTTT
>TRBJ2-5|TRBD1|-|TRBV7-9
CASSDRDRETQYF
TGTGCCAGCAGCGACCGGGACAGGGAGACCCAGTACTTC
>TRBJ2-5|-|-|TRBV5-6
CASSLLGGLGETQYF
TGTGCCAGCAGCCTTCTAGGTGGCTTAGGAGAGACCCAGTACTTC
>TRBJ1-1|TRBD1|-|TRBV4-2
CASSQPTLTGGVTTEAFF
TGTGCCAGCAGCCAACCCACCTTGACAGGGGGGGTGACCACTGAAGCTTTCTTT
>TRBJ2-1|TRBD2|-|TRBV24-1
CATSEEGTSGLNEQFF
TGTGCCACCAGTGAGGAAGGGACTAGCGGTCTCAATGAGCAGTTCTTC
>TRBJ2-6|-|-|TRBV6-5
CASSPTGTGANVLTF
TGTGCCAGCTCCCCGACGGGGACTGGGGCCAACGTCCTGACTTTC
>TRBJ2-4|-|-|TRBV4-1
CASSPRHRAAKNIQYF
TGCGCCAGCAGCCCCCGCCACAGGGCGGCCAAAAACATTCAGTACTTC
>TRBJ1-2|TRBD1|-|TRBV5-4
CASSRGQGDGGYTF
TGTGCCAGCAGCCGGGGACAGGGGGACGGTGGCTACACCTTC
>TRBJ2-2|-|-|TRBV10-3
CAIQAGKTNTGELFF
TGTGCCATCCAGGCAGGGAAAACGAACACCGGGGAGCTGTTTTTT
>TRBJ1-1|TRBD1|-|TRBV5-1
CASSLHQGAGTEAFF
TGCGCCAGCAGCCTTCACCAGGGGGCGGGAACTGAAGCTTTCTTT
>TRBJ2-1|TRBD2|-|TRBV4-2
CASSQAGDNEQFF
TGTGCCAGCAGCCAGGCGGGGGACAATGAGCAGTTCTTC
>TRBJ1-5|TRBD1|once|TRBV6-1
CASSDDPGTGQPQHF
TGTGCCAGCAGTGACGATCCCGGGACAGGCCAGCCCCAGCATTTT
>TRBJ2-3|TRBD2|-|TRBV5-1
CASSWGGGRDTQYF
TGCGCCAGCAGCTGGGGCGGGGGTCGGGATACGCAGTATTTT
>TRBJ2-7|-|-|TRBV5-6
CASSLGGGGYEQYF
TGTGCCAGCAGCTTGGGAGGTGGCGGCTACGAGCAGTACTTC
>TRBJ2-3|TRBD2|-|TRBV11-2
CASSFVTSGGGRAFPQYF
TGTGCCAGCAGCTTTGTGACTAGCGGGGGGGGCAGGGCTTTTCCGCAGTATTTT
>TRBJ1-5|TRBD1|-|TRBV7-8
CASSSIGTGGLQHF
TGTGCCAGCAGCTCTATAGGGACAGGGGGCCTTCAGCATTTT
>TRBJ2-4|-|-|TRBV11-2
CASSLAGIGAKNIQYF
TGTGCCAGCAGCTTAGCAGGGATTGGGGCCAAAAACATTCAGTACTTC
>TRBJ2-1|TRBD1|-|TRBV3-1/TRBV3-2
CASSPRQGLGNEQFF
TGTGCCAGCAGCCCCCGACAGGGCCTGGGGAATGAGCAGTTCTTC
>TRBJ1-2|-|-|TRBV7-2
CASSLDRLNYGYTF
TGTGCCAGCAGCTTGGACAGACTGAACTATGGCTACACCTTC
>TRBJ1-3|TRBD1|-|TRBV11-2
CASSLAAGGGRVGNTIYF
TGTGCCAGCAGCTTAGCGGCAGGGGGAGGTCGAGTTGGAAACACCATATATTTT
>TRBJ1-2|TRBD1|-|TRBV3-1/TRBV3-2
CASSQGGTGRSYGYTF
TGTGCCAGCAGCCAAGGAGGGACAGGAAGATCATATGGCTACACCTTC
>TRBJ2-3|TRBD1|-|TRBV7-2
CASSSIGGSSTDTQYF
TGTGCCAGCAGTTCGATAGGGGGCTCTAGCACAGATACGCAGTATTTT
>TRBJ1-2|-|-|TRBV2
CASSEAASGYTF
TGTGCCAGCAGTGAAGCGGCCTCCGGCTACACCTTC
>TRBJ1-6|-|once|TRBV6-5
CASRTQRGNSPLHF
TGTGCCAGCAGGACCCAAAGGGGTAATTCACCCCTCCACTTT
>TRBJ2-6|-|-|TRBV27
CASSLMGHGLSGANVLTF
TGTGCCAGCAGTTTAATGGGACACGGGCTCTCTGGGGCCAACGTCCTGACTTTC
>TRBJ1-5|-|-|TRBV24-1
CATSGRSGGAAQPQHF
TGTGCCACCAGTGGGAGGTCGGGGGGCGCGGCTCAGCCCCAGCATTTT
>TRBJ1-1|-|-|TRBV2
CASRETENTEAFF
TGTGCCAGCCGCGAGACAGAAAACACTGAAGCTTTCTTT
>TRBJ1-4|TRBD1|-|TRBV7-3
CASDYMVFRGRCCEKLFF
TGTGCCAGCGATTACATGGTCTTCAGGGGGCGTTGTTGTGAAAAACTGTTTTTT
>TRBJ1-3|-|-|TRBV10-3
CAISELGNTIYF
TGTGCCATCAGTGAACTAGGAAACACCATATATTTT
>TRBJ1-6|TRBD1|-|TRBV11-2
CASSLEQGTYNSPLHF
TGTGCCAGCAGCTTAGAACAGGGGACCTATAATTCACCCCTCCACTTT
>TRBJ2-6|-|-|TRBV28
CASSFAGYSGANVLTF
TGTGCCAGCAGTTTTGCGGGGTACTCTGGGGCCAACGTCCTGACTTTC
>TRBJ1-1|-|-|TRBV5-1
CASSLSWGGNTEAFF
TGCGCCAGCAGCCTCTCATGGGGAGGGAACACTGAAGCTTTCTTT
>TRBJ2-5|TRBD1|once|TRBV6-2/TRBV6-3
CASSYGTGGGGTQYF
TGTGCCAGCAGTTACGGGACAGGGGGAGGCGGGACCCAGTACTTC
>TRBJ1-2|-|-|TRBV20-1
CSAGGDYGYTF
TGCAGTGCTGGGGGCGACTATGGCTACACCTTC
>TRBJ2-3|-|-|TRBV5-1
CASSSTYDTQYF
TGCGCCAGCAGCTCCACCTATGATACGCAGTATTTT
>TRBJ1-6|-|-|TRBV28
CATFRVRNSPLHF
TGTGCCACCTTCAGGGTTCGAAATTCACCCCTCCACTTT
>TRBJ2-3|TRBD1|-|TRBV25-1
CASSYGTATDTQYF
TGTGCCAGCAGTTATGGGACAGCCACAGATACGCAGTATTTT
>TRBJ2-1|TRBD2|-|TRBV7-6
CASSAGLAGAVSEQFF
TGTGCCAGCAGCGCGGGACTAGCGGGGGCCGTTAGTGAGCAGTTCTTC
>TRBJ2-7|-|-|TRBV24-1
CATSACWTPHTYEQYF
TGTGCCACCAGTGCCTGCTGGACACCGCATACCTACGAGCAGTACTTC
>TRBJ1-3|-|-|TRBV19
CASSTGQSGNTIYF
TGTGCCAGTAGTACTGGACAGTCTGGAAACACCATATATTTT
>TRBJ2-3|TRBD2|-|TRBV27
CASTRTGTSYTDTQYF
TGTGCCAGCACCCGAACCGGGACTAGTTACACAGATACGCAGTATTTT
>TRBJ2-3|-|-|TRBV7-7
CASSPSSQHTDTQYF
TGTGCTAGCAGCCCTAGCAGTCAACACACAGATACGCAGTATTTT